The sequence of this T cell receptor beta chain was determined in a study of a mutant IDH1 vaccine in newly diagnosed glioma. Study-wide background: Most had both radiotherapy and temozolomide beforehand; others had only one. Regarding the study as a whole: The occurrence of vaccine-induced immune responses was seen in around 92% of patients. Pseudoprogression showed no apparent link to changes in top peripheral T cell clonotypes.

CDR1 is SGHRS, CDR2 YFSETQ, per germline. The CDR3 extends over 15 amino acids. The V and J ends lost 1 base and 1 base, in that order; junction bases with no gene match: 5. The time point: baseline, week 1 (first vaccination visit). This sample's treatment: pre-vaccination baseline after standard-of-care therapy. As regards this clone: Antigen specificity is unknown.

Data came from immunoSEQ multiplex PCR; TCRdb stores just in-frame clones and leaves some out. The sample includes around 50,000 clones, 80% to 90% of them seen just once. The clonotype was recovered from a man aged 40-49 years with glioma. J is TRBJ2-7 and V is TRBV5-1; 7 nucleotides agree with TRBD1. The specimen was PBMCs, collected from a glioma patient treated with radiotherapy, temozolomide or both. CDR3 amino acids: CASSLFSGQSYEQYF. For the CDR3, the DNA is TGCGCCAGCAGCTTGTTTTCGGGACAGTCCTACGAGCAGTACTTC.